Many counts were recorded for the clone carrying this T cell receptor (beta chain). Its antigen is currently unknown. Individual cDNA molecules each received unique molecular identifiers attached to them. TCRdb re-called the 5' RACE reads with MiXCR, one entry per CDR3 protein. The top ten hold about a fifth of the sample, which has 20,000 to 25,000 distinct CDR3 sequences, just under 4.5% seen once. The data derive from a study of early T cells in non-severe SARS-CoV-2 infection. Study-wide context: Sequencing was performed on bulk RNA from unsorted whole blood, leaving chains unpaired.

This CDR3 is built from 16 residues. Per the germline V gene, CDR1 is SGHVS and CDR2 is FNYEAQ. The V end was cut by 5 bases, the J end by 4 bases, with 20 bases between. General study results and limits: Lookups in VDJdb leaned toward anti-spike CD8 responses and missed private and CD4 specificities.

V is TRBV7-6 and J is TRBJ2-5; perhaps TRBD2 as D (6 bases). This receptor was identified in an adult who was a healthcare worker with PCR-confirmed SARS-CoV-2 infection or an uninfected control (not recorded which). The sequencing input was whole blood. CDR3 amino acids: CASSRGIAADGETQYF. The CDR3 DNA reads TGTGCCAGCAGCCGAGGGATAGCGGCAGACGGAGAGACCCAGTACTTC.